These 15 T cell receptor beta chains were sequenced from one sample in a study of CD8+ T cells in alopecia areata. Documented treatment: oral pan-JAK inhibitor, 5-10 mg twice daily. TCR sequencing used cDNA made by reverse transcription of extracted RNA. The method was immunoSEQ multiplex PCR; TCRdb's version includes in-frame clones alone and lacks a portion of them. The table shows roughly 110,000 clones, with 56% occurring only once. The sequenced sample was CD4+ T cells sorted from blood, obtained at week 24, from a patient treated with tofacitinib. All receptors come from a human donor with alopecia areata.

V and J are TRBV2 and TRBJ2-5; possible D gene TRBD2, 6 bases. The CDR3 is 13 residues long. V lost 3 bases, J lost 5 bases, and 10 bases lay in between. CDR1 and CDR2 (germline): SNHLY, FYNNEI. The CDR3 DNA is TGTGCCAGCAGTGAGGAGGCGGGGGAGACCCAGTACTTC. It codes for CASSEEAGETQYF.

The chain combines TRBV29-1 with TRBJ2-5, with 7 bases lining up with TRBD1. This CDR3 has 13 amino acids. The junction had 4 bases not matched to a gene; V was cut back by 5 bases and J by 1 base. Germline loops: CDR1 SQVTM, CDR2 ANQGSEA. Here the CDR3 DNA reads TGCAGCGTTTACACAGGGGCCCAAGAGACCCAGTACTTC. Amino acids: CSVYTGAQETQYF.

This clone has a handful of counts. The rearrangement uses TRBV4-3 and TRBJ2-7; 8 bases align to TRBD2. The germline V gene has CDR1 LGHNA and CDR2 YSLEER. V shed 0 bases, J shed 4 bases, and the junction held 11 bases outside the gene matches. The CDR3 runs to 17 residues. The CDR3, as DNA: TGCGCCAGCAGCCAAGATTACGGGGGGGCCGGAGTTTACGAGCAGTACTTC. It specifies CASSQDYGGAGVYEQYF.

The chain has TRBV30 and TRBJ2-5; 7 positions match TRBD2. The CDR3 totals 13 residues. Germline V gives CDR1 GTSNPN, CDR2 SVGIG (reference sequence). Trimming took 5 bases from V and 2 from J; bases not matched to a gene: 5. The chain's CDR3 is CAWGTTGQETQYF. The CDR3 region has the DNA TGTGCCTGGGGGACTACAGGTCAAGAGACCCAGTACTTC.

The V gene is TRBV30, the J gene TRBJ1-5; D is unresolved. Trimming pared 0 bases from V and 3 bases from J, leaving 6 bases between. The CDR3 contains 13 residues. Germline V lookup: CDR1 GTSNPN, CDR2 SVGIG (reference sequence). The CDR3 sequence is CAWSVQNNQPQHF. The CDR3 coding sequence is TGTGCCTGGAGTGTACAGAACAATCAGCCCCAGCATTTT.

The J gene is TRBJ1-1, the V gene TRBV6-4; no clear D. V lost 6 bases and J 1 base, leaving 9 bases between the germline ends. CDR1 is MRHNA, CDR2 SNTAGT, per germline. The CDR3 has 13 residues. The CDR3 sequence: CASSSDWNTEAFF. CDR3 nucleotide sequence: TGTGCCAGCAGCTCGGACTGGAACACTGAAGCTTTCTTT.

This clone was recorded a few times. This chain links TRBV30 with TRBJ2-7; D uncertain. Per germline, CDR1 GTSNPN and CDR2 SVGIG (reference sequence). The CDR3 spans 14 residues. Trimming removed 1 base at V and 1 base at J, with 11 bases between. The CDR3 coding sequence is TGTGCCTGGAGTGGTCCCCCCCTATCCTACGAGCAGTACTTC. It encodes CAWSGPPLSYEQYF. Based on the CDR3 plus reference TRBV30 and TRBJ2-7, the full variable domain is SQTIHQWPATLVQPVGSPLSLECTVEGTSNPNLYWYRQAAGRGLQLLFYSVGIGQISSEVPQNLSASRPQDRQFILSSKKLLLSDSGFYLCAWSGPPLSYEQYFGPGTRLTVT.

The rearrangement joins TRBV30 to TRBJ1-1, with a weak D call TRBD1 (5 bases). The V gene's germline CDR1 is GTSNPN and CDR2 SVGIG (reference sequence). CDR3 size: 13 residues. V dropped 1 base and J dropped 5 bases, with 11 bases sitting between them. CDR3 protein: CAWSGQGGTEAFF. The DNA of the CDR3 is TGTGCCTGGAGTGGCCAGGGCGGGACTGAAGCTTTCTTT. The full variable domain, rest sourced from reference TRBV30 and TRBJ1-1, is SQTIHQWPATLVQPVGSPLSLECTVEGTSNPNLYWYRQAAGRGLQLLFYSVGIGQISSEVPQNLSASRPQDRQFILSSKKLLLSDSGFYLCAWSGQGGTEAFFGQGTRLTVV.

This clone was counted a few times. The gene calls are TRBV29-1 and TRBJ1-2; 7 bases are shared with TRBD1. The CDR3 spans 14 residues. Germline loops: CDR1 SQVTM, CDR2 ANQGSEA. The V gene end was trimmed by 7 bases and the J gene end by 5 bases; junction bases not matched to a gene: 13. This CDR3 is CSGLVAGQFYGYTF. CDR3 coding DNA: TGCAGCGGCCTAGTCGCGGGACAGTTTTATGGCTACACCTTC.

The CDR3 DNA follows: TGTGCCAGCAGCGACTACACCTACGAGCAGTACTTC. As protein: CASSDYTYEQYF. This chain links TRBV6-6 with TRBJ2-7, with D perhaps matching TRBD2 (5 bases). In germline, CDR1 is MNHNY, CDR2 SVGAGI (reference sequence). Between the trimmed V and J ends, which lost 6 bases and 2 bases, there was a span of 8 bases. There are 12 residues in the CDR3.

This chain joins TRBV5-1 and TRBJ2-5; D could derive from TRBD1 or TRBD2 (5 bases each). CDR3 length: 14 amino acids. Trimming pared 3 bases from V and 1 base from J, leaving 10 bases between. The germline V gene encodes CDR1 SGHRS and CDR2 YFSETQ. The CDR3 spells CASSSGPSQETQYF. The CDR3 bases are TGCGCCAGCAGCTCGGGGCCTTCCCAAGAGACCCAGTACTTC.

The genes are TRBV29-1 and TRBJ2-7; D gene uncertain. The CDR3 totals 12 residues. V was pared by 6 bases and J by 5 bases, with 14 bases between. Germline V gene sequence: CDR1 SQVTM, CDR2 ANQGSEA. CDR3 residues: CSVARAADEQYF. The DNA for the CDR3 is TGCAGCGTGGCAAGGGCGGCCGACGAGCAGTACTTC.

The chain links TRBV4-2 to TRBJ2-2; D gene unclear. The CDR3 covers 15 residues. CDR1 and CDR2 from the germline V gene are LGHNA and YNFKEQ. Trimming cost V 0 bases and J 4 bases, with 9 bases left between them. CDR3 in amino acids: CASSQDQVVTGELFF. The CDR3 DNA reads as TGTGCCAGCAGCCAAGACCAAGTGGTCACCGGGGAGCTGTTTTTT.

The chain is built from TRBV5-1 and TRBJ2-3; 7 nucleotides match TRBD2. The V and J ends lost 3 bases and 2 bases, in that order; junction bases with no gene match: 3. CDR3 length equals 14 residues. Germline V gene lookup returns CDR1 SGHRS and CDR2 YFSETQ. CDR3: CASSYGLDTDTQYF. The CDR3 DNA sequence: TGCGCCAGCAGCTACGGACTAGACACAGATACGCAGTATTTT.

The chain is built from TRBV5-1 and TRBJ2-1; a weak D match, TRBD1 (5 bases). The CDR3 is 16 amino acids. Germline V gene lookup returns CDR1 SGHRS and CDR2 YFSETQ. The V and J ends lost 7 bases and 7 bases respectively, with 24 bases between them. The CDR3 sequence is CASGPGMDLFFNEQFF. CDR3 coding DNA: TGCGCCAGCGGCCCAGGGATGGATCTTTTTTTTAATGAGCAGTTCTTC. The full variable domain, its missing parts supplied by reference TRBV5-1 and TRBJ2-1, is KAGVTQTPRYLIKTRGQQVTLSCSPISGHRSVSWYQQTPGQGLQFLFEYFSETQRNKGNFPGRFSGRQFSNSRSEMNVSTLELGDSALYLCASGPGMDLFFNEQFFGPGTRLTVL.